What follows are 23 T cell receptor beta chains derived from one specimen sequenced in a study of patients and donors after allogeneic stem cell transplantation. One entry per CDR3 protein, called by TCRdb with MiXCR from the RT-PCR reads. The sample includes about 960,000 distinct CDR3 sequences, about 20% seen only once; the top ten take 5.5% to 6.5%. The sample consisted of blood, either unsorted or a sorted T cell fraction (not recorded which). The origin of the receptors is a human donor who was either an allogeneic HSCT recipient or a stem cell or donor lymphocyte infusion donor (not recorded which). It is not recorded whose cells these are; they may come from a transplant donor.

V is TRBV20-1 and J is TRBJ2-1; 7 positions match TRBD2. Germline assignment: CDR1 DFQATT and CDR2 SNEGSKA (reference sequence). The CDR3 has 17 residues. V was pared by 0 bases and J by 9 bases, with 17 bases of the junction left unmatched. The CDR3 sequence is CSARDLREPSQFGEQFF. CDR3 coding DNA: TGCAGTGCTAGAGACCTGCGGGAGCCCAGTCAATTCGGTGAGCAGTTCTTC.

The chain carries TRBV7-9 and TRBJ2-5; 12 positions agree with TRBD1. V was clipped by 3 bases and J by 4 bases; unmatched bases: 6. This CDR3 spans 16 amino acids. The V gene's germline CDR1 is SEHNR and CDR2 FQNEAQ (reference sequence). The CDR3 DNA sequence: TGTGCCAGCAGCTTTGGGGACAGGGGGCTTCGAGAGACCCAGTACTTC. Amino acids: CASSFGDRGLRETQYF. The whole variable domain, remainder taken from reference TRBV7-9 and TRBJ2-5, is DTGVSQNPRHKITKRGQNVTFRCDPISEHNRLYWYRQTLGQGPEFLTYFQNEAQLEKSRLLSDRFSAERPKGSFSTLEIQRTEQGDSAMYLCASSFGDRGLRETQYFGPGTRLLVL.

In DNA, the CDR3 is TGTGCCAGCTCACCGCGGACTAGCGGGGACTACAATGAGCAGTTCTTC. It encodes CASSPRTSGDYNEQFF. This chain joins TRBV18 and TRBJ2-1, with 12 bases fitting TRBD2. The CDR3 is made up of 16 amino acids. Germline V gene lookup returns CDR1 KGHSH and CDR2 LQKENI. Trimming at V came to 3 bases and at J to 3 bases, leaving 3 bases not matched to a gene.

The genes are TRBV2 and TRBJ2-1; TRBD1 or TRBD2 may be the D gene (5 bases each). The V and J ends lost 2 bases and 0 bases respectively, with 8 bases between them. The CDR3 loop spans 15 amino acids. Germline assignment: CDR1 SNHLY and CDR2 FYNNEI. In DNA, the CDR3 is TGTGCCAGCAGTGAAACGGGACCCTCCTACAATGAGCAGTTCTTC. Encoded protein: CASSETGPSYNEQFF.

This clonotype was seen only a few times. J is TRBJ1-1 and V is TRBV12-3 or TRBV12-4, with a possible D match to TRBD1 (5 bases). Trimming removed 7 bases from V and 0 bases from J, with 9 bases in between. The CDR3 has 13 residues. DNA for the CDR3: TGTGCCAGCACAGGGCTCATGAACACTGAAGCTTTCTTT. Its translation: CASTGLMNTEAFF.

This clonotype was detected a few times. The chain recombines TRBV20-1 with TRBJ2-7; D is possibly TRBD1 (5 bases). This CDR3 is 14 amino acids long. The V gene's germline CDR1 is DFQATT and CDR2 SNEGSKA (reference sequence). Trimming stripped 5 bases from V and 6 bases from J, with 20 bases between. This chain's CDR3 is CSAERPGQSSEQYF. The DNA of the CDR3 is TGCAGTGCTGAAAGGCCCGGACAATCTAGCGAGCAGTACTTC.

In DNA, the CDR3 is TGTGCCAGCAGTGGACTAGCGGGGGGGTATGTCGGGGAGCTGTTTTTT. Protein sequence: CASSGLAGGYVGELFF. The chain employs TRBV25-1 and TRBJ2-2, with 14 positions matching TRBD2. Losses at the gene ends were 4 bases for V and 7 bases for J; bases not matched to a gene: 5. Germline lookup yields CDR1 MGHDK and CDR2 SYGVNS. This CDR3 contains 16 residues.

The CDR3 region has the DNA TGTGCCAGCAGCCGGGCCACCCTCTCCGAGCAGTACTTC. Amino acid sequence: CASSRATLSEQYF. This sequence joins TRBV6-1 and TRBJ2-7; unclear D gene. CDR3 length: 13 residues. The germline V and J ends were trimmed by 6 bases and 6 bases, with 15 bases remaining between them. From germline, CDR1 is MNHNS and CDR2 SASEGT.

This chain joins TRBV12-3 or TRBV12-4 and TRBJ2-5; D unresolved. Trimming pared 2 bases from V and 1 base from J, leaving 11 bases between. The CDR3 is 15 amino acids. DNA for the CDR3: TGTGCCAGCAGTTTAACCGGGTGGGTCCAAGAGACCCAGTACTTC. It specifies CASSLTGWVQETQYF.

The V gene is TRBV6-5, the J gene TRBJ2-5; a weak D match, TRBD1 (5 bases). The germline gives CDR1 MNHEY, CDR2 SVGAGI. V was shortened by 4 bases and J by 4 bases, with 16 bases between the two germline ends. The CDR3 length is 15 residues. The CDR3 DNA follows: TGTGCCAGCAGTTTGACAGACCTTCGTCCAGAGACCCAGTACTTC. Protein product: CASSLTDLRPETQYF.

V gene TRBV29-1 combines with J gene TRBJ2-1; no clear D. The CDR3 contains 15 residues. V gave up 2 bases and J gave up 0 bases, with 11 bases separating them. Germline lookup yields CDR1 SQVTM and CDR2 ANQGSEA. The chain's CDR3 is CSVEMGLSSYNEQFF. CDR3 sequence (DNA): TGCAGCGTTGAAATGGGGTTGAGCTCCTACAATGAGCAGTTCTTC.

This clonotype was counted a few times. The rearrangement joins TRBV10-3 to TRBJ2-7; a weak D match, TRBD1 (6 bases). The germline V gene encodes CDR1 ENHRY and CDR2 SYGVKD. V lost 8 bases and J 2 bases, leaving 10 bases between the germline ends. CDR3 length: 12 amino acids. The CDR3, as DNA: TGTGCCATCGCAGAGGGGGCCTACGAGCAGTACTTC. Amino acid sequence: CAIAEGAYEQYF.

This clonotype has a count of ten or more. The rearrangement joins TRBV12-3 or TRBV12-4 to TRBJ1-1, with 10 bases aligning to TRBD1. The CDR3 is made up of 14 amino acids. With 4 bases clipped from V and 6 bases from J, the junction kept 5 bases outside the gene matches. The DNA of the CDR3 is TGTGCCAGCAGTTGGGACAGGGGTCGTGCTGAAGCTTTCTTT. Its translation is CASSWDRGRAEAFF.

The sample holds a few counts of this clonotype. The CDR3 here is CASSYQGGDNEQYF. DNA of the CDR3: TGCGCCAGCAGCTACCAGGGTGGTGATAACGAGCAGTACTTC. The chain uses TRBV5-1 and TRBJ2-7; a weak D match, TRBD1 (5 bases). Per germline, CDR1 SGHRS and CDR2 YFSETQ. This CDR3 has 14 amino acids. With 3 bases removed from V and 5 bases from J, the gap between germline ends came to 15 bases.

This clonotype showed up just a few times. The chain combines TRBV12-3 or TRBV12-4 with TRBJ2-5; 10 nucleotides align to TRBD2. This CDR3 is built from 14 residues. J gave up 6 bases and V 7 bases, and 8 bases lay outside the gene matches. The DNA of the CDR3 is TGTGCCAGCAAAGGGACTAGCGCGGCCAAGACCCAGTACTTC. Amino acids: CASKGTSAAKTQYF.

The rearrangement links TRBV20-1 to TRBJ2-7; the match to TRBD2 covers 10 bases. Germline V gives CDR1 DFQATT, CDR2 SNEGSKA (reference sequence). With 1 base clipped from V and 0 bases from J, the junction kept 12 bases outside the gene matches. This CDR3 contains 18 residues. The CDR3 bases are TGCAGTGCTAGAGTGGAGGGACTAGCGTTTTCCAGCTCCTACGAGCAGTACTTC. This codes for CSARVEGLAFSSSYEQYF.

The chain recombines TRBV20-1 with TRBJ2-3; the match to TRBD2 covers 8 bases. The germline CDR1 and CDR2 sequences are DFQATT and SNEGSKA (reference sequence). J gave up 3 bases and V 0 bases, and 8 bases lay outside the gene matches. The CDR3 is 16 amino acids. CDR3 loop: CSARDFRTSGTDTQYF. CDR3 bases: TGCAGTGCTAGAGATTTTAGAACTAGCGGAACAGATACGCAGTATTTT.

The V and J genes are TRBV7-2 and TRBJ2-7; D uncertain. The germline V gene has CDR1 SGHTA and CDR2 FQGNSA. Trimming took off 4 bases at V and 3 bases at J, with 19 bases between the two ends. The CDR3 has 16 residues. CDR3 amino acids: CASSSDTMRANYEQYF. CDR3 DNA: TGTGCCAGCAGCTCCGATACGATGCGAGCTAACTACGAGCAGTACTTC. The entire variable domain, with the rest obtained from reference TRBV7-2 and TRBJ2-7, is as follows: GAGVSQSPSNKVTEKGKDVELRCDPISGHTALYWYRQSLGQGLEFLIYFQGNSAPDKSGLPSDRFSAERTGGSVSTLTIQRTQQEDSAVYLCASSSDTMRANYEQYFGPGTRLTVT.

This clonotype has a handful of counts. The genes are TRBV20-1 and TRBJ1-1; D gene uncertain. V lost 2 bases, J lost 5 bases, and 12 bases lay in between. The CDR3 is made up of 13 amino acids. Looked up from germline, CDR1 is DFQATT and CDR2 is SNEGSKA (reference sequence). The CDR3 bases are TGCAGTGCTAGACCCGGGAAGTGGACTGAAGCTTTCTTT. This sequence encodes CSARPGKWTEAFF.

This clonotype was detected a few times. The CDR3 here is CASSDRHGTVNQPQHF. The CDR3 DNA sequence: TGTGCCAGCAGTGATCGGCATGGGACTGTGAATCAGCCCCAGCATTTT. This chain uses TRBV6-1 with TRBJ1-5, with D perhaps TRBD1 (5 bases). This CDR3 is 16 amino acids long. V shed 3 bases and J shed 4 bases, with 16 bases lying between them. CDR1 and CDR2 from the germline V gene are MNHNS and SASEGT.

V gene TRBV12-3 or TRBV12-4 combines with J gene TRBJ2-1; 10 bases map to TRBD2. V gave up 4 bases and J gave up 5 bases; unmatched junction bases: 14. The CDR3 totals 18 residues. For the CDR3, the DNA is TGTGCCAGCAGTTCCCTTCTTTTTCCTAGCGGGGGCAACAATGAGCAGTTCTTC. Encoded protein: CASSSLLFPSGGNNEQFF.

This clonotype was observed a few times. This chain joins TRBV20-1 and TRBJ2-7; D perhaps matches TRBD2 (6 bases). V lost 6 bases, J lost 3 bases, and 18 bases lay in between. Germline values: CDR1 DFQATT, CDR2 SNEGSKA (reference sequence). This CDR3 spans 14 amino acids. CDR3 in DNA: TGCAGTGCCCCCCGGGGAGGTAGGGACTACGAGCAGTACTTC. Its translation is CSAPRGGRDYEQYF.

This chain's CDR3 is CASSQDALSDNEQFF. DNA of the CDR3: TGCGCCAGCAGCCAGGATGCCCTTTCGGACAATGAGCAGTTCTTC. The V gene is TRBV4-1, the J gene TRBJ2-1; D is unresolved. The CDR3 has 15 residues. The germline CDR1 and CDR2 sequences are MGHRA and YSYEKL. With 3 bases removed from V and 5 bases from J, the gap between germline ends came to 14 bases.